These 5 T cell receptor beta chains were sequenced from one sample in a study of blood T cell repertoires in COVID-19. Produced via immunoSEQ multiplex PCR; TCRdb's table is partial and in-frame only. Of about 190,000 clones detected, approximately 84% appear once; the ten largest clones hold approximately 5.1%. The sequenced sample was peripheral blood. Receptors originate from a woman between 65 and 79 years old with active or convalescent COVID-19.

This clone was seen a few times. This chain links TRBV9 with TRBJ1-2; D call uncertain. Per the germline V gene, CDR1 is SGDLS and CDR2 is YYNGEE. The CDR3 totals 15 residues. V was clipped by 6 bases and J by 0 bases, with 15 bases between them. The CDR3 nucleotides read TGTGCCAGCAATCCAGGAACGTCGGCTAACTATGGCTACACCTTC. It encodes CASNPGTSANYGYTF.

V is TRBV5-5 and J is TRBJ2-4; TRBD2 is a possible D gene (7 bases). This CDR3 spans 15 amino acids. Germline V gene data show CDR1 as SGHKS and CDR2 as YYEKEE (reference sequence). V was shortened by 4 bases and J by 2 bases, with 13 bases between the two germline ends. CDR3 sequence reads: CASSPEGGSKNIQYF. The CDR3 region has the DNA TGTGCCAGCAGCCCCGAGGGGGGGTCCAAAAACATTCAGTACTTC.

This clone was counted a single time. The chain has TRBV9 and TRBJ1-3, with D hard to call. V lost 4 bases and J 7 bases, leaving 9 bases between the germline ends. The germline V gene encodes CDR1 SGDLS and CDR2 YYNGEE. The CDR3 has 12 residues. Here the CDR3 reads CASSPSTNTIYF. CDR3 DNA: TGTGCCAGCAGCCCCTCGACTAACACCATATATTTT.

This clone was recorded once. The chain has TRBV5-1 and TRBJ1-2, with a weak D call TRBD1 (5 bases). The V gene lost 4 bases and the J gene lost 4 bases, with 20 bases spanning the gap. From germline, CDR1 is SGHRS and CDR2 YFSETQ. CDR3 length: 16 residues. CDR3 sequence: CASSQTQGTRSYGYTF. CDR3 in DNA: TGCGCCAGCAGCCAGACCCAGGGTACGAGGAGCTATGGCTACACCTTC.

The CDR3 DNA is TGTGCCAGCAAAACGGGACAGGGGGCATCCGGGGAGCTGTTTTTT. Amino acids: CASKTGQGASGELFF. The chain has TRBV6-5 and TRBJ2-2; 12 nucleotides match TRBD1. The V gene's germline CDR1 is MNHEY and CDR2 SVGAGI. The junction had 6 bases not matched to a gene; V was cut back by 7 bases and J by 6 bases. There are 15 residues in the CDR3.